This T cell receptor beta chain was identified during a study of blood T cells in healthy people across ages. Primers used in a second PCR of about 6 to 11 cycles were a sample-barcoded 5' primer and a J-beta primer mix. TCRdb reanalysed the 5' RACE reads using MiXCR and keeps one entry per CDR3 protein. The data show about 1.6 million distinct CDR3 sequences, 30% to 40% seen once. This clonotype was found a few times. Germline lookup yields CDR1 SNHLY and CDR2 FYNNEI. This CDR3 region has 14 residues. V was clipped by 6 bases and J by 2 bases; unmatched bases: 7. This sequence was found in a woman between 25 and 40 years old in good health. The chain links TRBV2 to TRBJ2-7; 7 bases fit TRBD1. The sample was blood. CDR3 region: CASRTLQGAYEQYF. CDR3 DNA: TGTGCCAGCAGGACATTGCAGGGGGCCTACGAGCAGTACTTC.